These T cell receptor beta chains were read from a single sample in a study of blood T cell repertoires in COVID-19. Using immunoSEQ multiplex PCR, the repertoire was profiled, and TCRdb retains in-frame clones only, with some absent. This repertoire shows almost 250,000 clones, about 82% found once; its top ten account for about 5.4%. What was sequenced was peripheral blood. These receptor sequences come from a woman over 75 with COVID-19, enrolled during active disease. Both conserved end residues are part of each CDR3. Fields, in order: J gene, D gene, clone size, V gene, CDR3 DNA, CDR3 protein. D genes are given only for firm matches. Not every row has a clone size; where given, it reads once, few, many or a size class.

>TRBJ2-3|TRBD2|.|TRBV5-1
TGCGCCACCCGGACGAGCGGGGGGTCAGATACGCAGTATTTT
CATRTSGGSDTQYF
>TRBJ1-5|.|.|TRBV20-1
TGCAGTGCTAGTGGCGGTCAGCCCCAGCATTTT
CSASGGQPQHF
>TRBJ1-4|.|.|TRBV19
TGTGCCAGTAGTAGCCGACAGGACGAGAATGAAAAACTGTTTTTT
CASSSRQDENEKLFF
>TRBJ2-3|TRBD2|.|TRBV10-3
TGTGCCATCAGTGAGCCCCGACTAGCGCCAGATACGCAGTATTTT
CAISEPRLAPDTQYF
>TRBJ2-1|TRBD2|.|TRBV5-1
TGCGCCAGCAGCAGCAGCGGGGTCTCCTACAATGAGCAGTTCTTC
CASSSSGVSYNEQFF
>TRBJ1-1|TRBD1|.|TRBV19
TGTGCCAGTACCCAGGAGGGGACAGTCCTCACTGAAGCTTTCTTT
CASTQEGTVLTEAFF
>TRBJ1-1|TRBD1|.|TRBV19
TGTGCCAGTACCACAACAGGGGGCGCGAAAGCTTTCTTT
CASTTTGGAKAFF
>TRBJ1-2|.|.|TRBV5-6
TGTGCCAGCAGCTTGAGGGACTACTTCTATGGCTACACCTTC
CASSLRDYFYGYTF
>TRBJ1-5|.|.|TRBV6-5
TGTGCCAGCAGTCCAAGACAGGTTTGGAGGCAGCCCCAGCATTTT
CASSPRQVWRQPQHF
>TRBJ1-1|TRBD1|.|TRBV11-2
TGTGCCAGCAGCTTAGACCTAGGACAGGTGAACACTGAAGCTTTCTTT
CASSLDLGQVNTEAFF
>TRBJ1-1|.|few|TRBV5-6
TGTGCCAGCAGCTTGGATGGGGGGAGAGACACTGAAGCTTTCTTT
CASSLDGGRDTEAFF
>TRBJ2-1|.|.|TRBV11-1
TGTGCCAGCAGCTTACTCCTTTCTGACAGGCAGCAGTTCTTC
CASSLLLSDRQQFF
>TRBJ1-1|.|.|TRBV13
TGTGCCAGCACCTCGTATGCTGAAGCTTTCTTT
CASTSYAEAFF
>TRBJ1-4|.|few|TRBV5-1
TGCGCCAGCAGCTTGGAGGGGATAAATGAAAAACTGTTTTTT
CASSLEGINEKLFF
>TRBJ2-7|.|.|TRBV12-3/TRBV12-4
TGTGCCAGCCGTCGACAGGCGACCTACGAGCAGTACTTC
CASRRQATYEQYF
>TRBJ1-6|.|.|TRBV19
TGTGCCAGTAGAACAGGGATAGGGTATTCACCCCTCCACTTT
CASRTGIGYSPLHF
>TRBJ2-4|TRBD1|.|TRBV30
TGTGCCTGGACAGGACAGGGTGGTGACATTCAGTACTTC
CAWTGQGGDIQYF
>TRBJ2-1|TRBD2|.|TRBV18
TGTGCCAGCTCACCCAGCGGGGTCGAGAACAATGAGCAGTTCTTC
CASSPSGVENNEQFF
>TRBJ1-5|.|.|TRBV6-5
TGTGCCAGCAGCGCTGGTCGGAGCAATCAGCCCCAGCATTTT
CASSAGRSNQPQHF
>TRBJ1-5|TRBD1|.|TRBV27
TGTGCCAGCAGTTTAGGGCAGGGGGCGAATCAGCCCCAGCATTTT
CASSLGQGANQPQHF
>TRBJ2-1|.|.|TRBV5-4
TGTGCCAGCAGCTTGGAACCTTCCCCCGCGTTATTCTTC
CASSLEPSPALFF
>TRBJ1-3|.|.|TRBV5-5
TGTGCCAGCAGCTTGTTCTCAGACTCTGGAAACACCATATATTTT
CASSLFSDSGNTIYF
>TRBJ1-1|.|.|TRBV30
TGTGCCTGGATCTCCGTTCCGGTGAACACTGAAGCTTTCTTT
CAWISVPVNTEAFF
>TRBJ1-5|TRBD1|few|TRBV3-1/TRBV3-2
TGTGCCAGCAGCCAAGGGCAGGGGGCTGGTCAGCCCCAGCATTTT
CASSQGQGAGQPQHF
>TRBJ1-5|.|.|TRBV19
TGTGCCAGTAGTATAGAGGAGGGGAATCGGCCCCAGCATTTT
CASSIEEGNRPQHF
>TRBJ1-6|.|once|TRBV5-4
TGTGCCAGCAGCTTGGCCGGGACACCTTCCTATAATTCACCCCTCCACTTT
CASSLAGTPSYNSPLHF
>TRBJ1-1|.|.|TRBV13
TGTGCCAGCAGCCGTCTTACTAACACTGAAGCTTTCTTT
CASSRLTNTEAFF
>TRBJ2-3|TRBD2|.|TRBV28
TGTGCCAGCGCCTCGGGTAGCGGGGGGAGGGATACGCAGTATTTT
CASASGSGGRDTQYF
>TRBJ2-6|TRBD1|.|TRBV19
TGTGCCAGTACCCCGGGACAGCACTCTGGGGCCAACGTCCTGACTTTC
CASTPGQHSGANVLTF
>TRBJ1-2|TRBD1|.|TRBV7-2
TGTGCCAGCAGCCAAGGGACAGGGCCGGTTGACACCTTC
CASSQGTGPVDTF
>TRBJ2-2|.|.|TRBV28
TGTGCCAGCAGTTTTCAGAACAATGGGGAGCTGTTTTTT
CASSFQNNGELFF
>TRBJ1-3|.|.|TRBV11-3
TGTGCCAGCAGCTCGGACAGCAGAAACACCATATATTTT
CASSSDSRNTIYF
>TRBJ1-2|.|.|TRBV18
TGTGCCAGCTCACCACTCCCGGGGGACTATGGCTACACCTTC
CASSPLPGDYGYTF
>TRBJ2-7|TRBD1|once|TRBV6-1
TGTGCCAGCAGTCAGACAGGGGCCAGCTCCTACGAGCAGTACTTC
CASSQTGASSYEQYF
>TRBJ2-5|TRBD2|.|TRBV3-1/TRBV3-2
TGTGCCAGCAGCCAAGACGGGGGGGGTATGGAGACCCAGTACTTC
CASSQDGGGMETQYF
>TRBJ1-3|.|.|TRBV9
TGTGCCAGCAGCCAAAGGGGGTTGAGTACGGACACCATATATTTT
CASSQRGLSTDTIYF
>TRBJ2-5|TRBD2|.|TRBV2
TGTGCCAGCAGGGCACTAGCGGGGGGACAAGAGACCCAGTACTTC
CASRALAGGQETQYF
>TRBJ2-1|TRBD2|.|TRBV19
TGTGCCAGTAGTAGGAGCGGGGGGTACTACAATGAGCAGTTCTTC
CASSRSGGYYNEQFF
>TRBJ2-5|.|.|TRBV7-2
TGTGCCAGCAGCTTCCCCTCTGGCGGGTCGAGGGAGACCCAGTACTTC
CASSFPSGGSRETQYF
>TRBJ2-5|.|.|TRBV29-1
TGCAGCGTTGGATGGGGCGGGGGCGCCGGGACCCAGTACTTC
CSVGWGGGAGTQYF
>TRBJ1-5|TRBD1|.|TRBV25-1
TGTGCCAGCAGTGGGACAGGCTTGAATCAGCCCCAGCATTTT
CASSGTGLNQPQHF
>TRBJ1-1|.|.|TRBV6-2/TRBV6-3
TGTGCCAGCAGTTACCAAGGGGGGAACACTGAAGCTTTCTTT
CASSYQGGNTEAFF
>TRBJ2-5|TRBD1|.|TRBV9
TGTGCCAGCAGCGCCTCAGGGGGCGCGGGAGAGACCCAGTACTTC
CASSASGGAGETQYF
>TRBJ2-7|.|.|TRBV7-2
TGTGCCAGCAGCCCCCTCACTAGCAGTAGCGCCGAGCAGTACTTC
CASSPLTSSSAEQYF
>TRBJ1-2|.|.|TRBV27
TGTGCCAGCAGTTTGAGGGTGGGATCGGGCGGCTACACCTTC
CASSLRVGSGGYTF
>TRBJ1-5|.|.|TRBV21-1
TGTGCCAGCACAACCGACAGGCAGCCCCAGCATTTT
CASTTDRQPQHF
>TRBJ2-1|TRBD1|.|TRBV6-2/TRBV6-3
TGTGCCAGCAGTTACTCGTCCGGGACAGGGAGGCGGCAGTTCTTC
CASSYSSGTGRRQFF
>TRBJ1-2|.|.|TRBV6-5
TGTGCCAGCAGAATTGACATAAACTATGGCTACACCTTC
CASRIDINYGYTF
>TRBJ2-1|TRBD2|few|TRBV9
TGTGCCAGCAGCCCACGTGGGGGGGTGTCCTACAATGAGCAGTTCTTC
CASSPRGGVSYNEQFF
>TRBJ1-3|TRBD1|.|TRBV7-8
TGTGCCAGCAGCGCTACTACCGGGACAGGGTCCTCTGGAAACACCATATATTTT
CASSATTGTGSSGNTIYF
>TRBJ1-6|TRBD1|.|TRBV4-1
TGCGCCAGCAGCCAAGATCTTTCCGGGACAGGGAAACACTCACCCCTCCACTTT
CASSQDLSGTGKHSPLHF
>TRBJ1-2|TRBD1|.|TRBV27
TGTGCCAGCAGTTTAGACAGGGAGTTTGGCTACACCTTC
CASSLDREFGYTF
>TRBJ2-1|TRBD2|.|TRBV27
TGTGCCAGCAGAACCGGTAGCGGGGGGAATTACAATGAGCAGTTCTTC
CASRTGSGGNYNEQFF
>TRBJ2-7|TRBD2|few|TRBV6-5
TGTGCCAGCAGAAGCGGGGGGGCGCAAACCTACGAGCAGTACTTC
CASRSGGAQTYEQYF
>TRBJ2-5|.|.|TRBV20-1
TGCAGTGCTAGTCCCCCACTGAACAGGGAAGAGACCCAGTACTTC
CSASPPLNREETQYF
>TRBJ1-5|TRBD1|few|TRBV5-6
TGTGCCAGCAGCTTGTACGGTCAGGGGGGACAGCCCCAGCATTTT
CASSLYGQGGQPQHF